This T cell receptor beta chain is from a study of technical replicates of blood from a handful of donors. The sample holds one count of this clone. Here immunoSEQ multiplex PCR was the method, and the copy in TCRdb shows in-frame clones only, minus some. This table holds 78,000 or so clones, about nine tenths found once. The TCR originated in a human donor in good health. Some clones in this sample may be carry-over from other donors' samples. The sequencing sample was made of T cells isolated from PBMCs.

The CDR3 loop is CASSLGLAGGQTDTQYF. The CDR3 nucleotides read TGCGCCAGCAGCTTGGGACTAGCGGGGGGGCAGACAGATACGCAGTATTTT. This rearrangement joins TRBV5-1 to TRBJ2-3; 14 bases fit TRBD2. Looked up from germline, CDR1 is SGHRS and CDR2 is YFSETQ. The CDR3 has 17 residues. After removal of 0 bases from V and 3 bases from J, the junction contained 3 bases not matched to a gene.